This T cell receptor (beta chain) was captured in a study of beta chain features in type 1 diabetes. Cell sorting via CD45RO/CCR7/CD25/CD127/CD95/CD27 was performed to obtain CD4+ naive, central memory, regulatory and stem cell-like memory cells. Whole-study findings and limits: For type 1 diabetes patients, VDJ junctions showed fewer insertions and more deletions. The cDNA sequencing approach could over-represent high-TCR-expressing cells. Patients with Type 1 diabetes showed moderately but significantly shorter TCRB CDR3s in all four CD4+ subsets.

This clone was observed a handful of times. Its antigen remains unidentified. Every isolated RNA sample was fully reverse transcribed, so sequencing captured expressed TCRB transcripts. Produced via immunoSEQ multiplex PCR; TCRdb's table is partial and in-frame only. Altogether around 360,000 clones are present, roughly 12% being singletons, with the ten largest covering about 0.01%. The CDR3 has 14 amino acids. V was pared by 4 bases and J by 5 bases, with 16 bases between. Germline V gene data show CDR1 as SGHRS and CDR2 as YFSETQ. The chain couples TRBV5-1 to TRBJ2-7, with a weak D call TRBD2 (5 bases). Sequencing input: naive CD4+ T cells from blood. This clonotype was sampled from a woman in her late teens or twenties with type 1 diabetes. CDR3 bases: TGCGCCAGCAGCAGACTACTCGGAGCGGACGAGCAGTACTTC. Translated: CASSRLLGADEQYF.